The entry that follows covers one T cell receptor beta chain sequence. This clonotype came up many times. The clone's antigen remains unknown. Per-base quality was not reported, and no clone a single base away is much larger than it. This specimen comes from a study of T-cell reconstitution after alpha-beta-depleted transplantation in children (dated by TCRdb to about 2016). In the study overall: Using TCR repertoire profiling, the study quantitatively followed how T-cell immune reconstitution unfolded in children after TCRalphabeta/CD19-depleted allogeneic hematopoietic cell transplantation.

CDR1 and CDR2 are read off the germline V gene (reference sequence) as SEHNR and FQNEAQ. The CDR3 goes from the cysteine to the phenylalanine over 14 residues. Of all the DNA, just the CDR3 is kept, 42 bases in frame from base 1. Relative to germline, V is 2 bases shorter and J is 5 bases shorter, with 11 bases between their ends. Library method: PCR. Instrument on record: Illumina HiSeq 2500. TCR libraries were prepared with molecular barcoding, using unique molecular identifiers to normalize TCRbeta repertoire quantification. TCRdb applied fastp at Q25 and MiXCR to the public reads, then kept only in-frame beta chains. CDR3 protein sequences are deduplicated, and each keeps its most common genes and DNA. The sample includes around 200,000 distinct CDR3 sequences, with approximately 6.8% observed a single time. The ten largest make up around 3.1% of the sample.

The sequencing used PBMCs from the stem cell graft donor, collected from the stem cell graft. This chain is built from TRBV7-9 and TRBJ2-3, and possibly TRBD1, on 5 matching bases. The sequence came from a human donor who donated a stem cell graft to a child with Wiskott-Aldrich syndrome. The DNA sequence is TGTGCCAGCAGCTTAAGACAGATTATAGATACGCAGTATTTT. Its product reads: CASSLRQIIDTQYF.